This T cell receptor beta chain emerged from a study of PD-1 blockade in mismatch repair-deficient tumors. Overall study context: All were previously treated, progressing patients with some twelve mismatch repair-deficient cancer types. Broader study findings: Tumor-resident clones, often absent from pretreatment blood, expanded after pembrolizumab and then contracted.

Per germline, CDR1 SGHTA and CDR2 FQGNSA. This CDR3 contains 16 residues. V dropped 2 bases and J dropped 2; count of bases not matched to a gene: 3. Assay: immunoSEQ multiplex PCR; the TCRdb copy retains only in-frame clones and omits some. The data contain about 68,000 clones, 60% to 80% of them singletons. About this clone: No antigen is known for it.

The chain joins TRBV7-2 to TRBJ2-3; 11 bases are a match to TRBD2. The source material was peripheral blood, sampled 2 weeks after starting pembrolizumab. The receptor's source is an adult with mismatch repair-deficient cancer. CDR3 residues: CASSLRLAGSTDTQYF. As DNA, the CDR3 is TGTGCCAGCAGCTTAAGACTAGCGGGATCCACAGATACGCAGTATTTT.